One and the same sample provided the 8 T cell receptor beta chains below, sequenced in a study of blood T cell repertoires in COVID-19 (dated by TCRdb to 2019 to 2021). Receptor libraries were prepared by the immunoSEQ multiplex PCR assay. The clones in this table, taken by TCRdb from immuneACCESS, are in-frame only. Not every clone is retained; where verified, under half of the shortfall comes from an unresolved V gene, and the cause of the rest is unknown. Present in this sample are fewer than 350,000 clones, roughly 90% of which were seen just once. The ten largest make up about 9.5% of the sample. Sequencing used PBMCs or T cells enriched from blood (not recorded which). These receptors all come from a woman in her thirties or forties who had recovered from COVID-19.

The chain employs TRBV27 and TRBJ2-7; the D gene is possibly TRBD1 (6 bases). The V end was cut by 5 bases, the J end by 4 bases, with 18 bases between. CDR1 MNHEY and CDR2 SMNVEV come from the germline V gene (reference sequence). This CDR3 comprises 15 residues. The CDR3 coding sequence is TGTGCCAGCAGTCTAGTATTCGGGACACGGTACGAGCAGTACTTC. It specifies CASSLVFGTRYEQYF.

V gene TRBV7-2 combines with J gene TRBJ2-7, with D possibly TRBD1 on 6 matching bases. From germline, CDR1 is SGHTA and CDR2 FQGNSA. The V and J ends lost 2 bases and 4 bases respectively, with 12 bases between them. This CDR3 is built from 14 residues. CDR3 in DNA: TGTGCCAGCAGCTTACACCAGGGGTTATACGAGCAGTACTTC. This sequence encodes CASSLHQGLYEQYF.

J is TRBJ2-7 and V is TRBV2; possible D gene TRBD2, 5 bases. Germline CDR1 is SNHLY and CDR2 is FYNNEI. The germline V and J ends were trimmed by 4 bases and 2 bases, with 9 bases remaining between them. This CDR3 is built from 13 residues. The CDR3 bases are TGTGCCAGCAGTGTAGGGAGCGCCTACGAGCAGTACTTC. It specifies CASSVGSAYEQYF.

V is TRBV28 and J is TRBJ2-7, with 9 bases fitting TRBD1. CDR3 length: 17 amino acids. Trimming took 3 bases from V and 4 from J; bases not matched to a gene: 13. Germline V gene lookup returns CDR1 MDHEN and CDR2 SYDVKM. The CDR3 region is CASSFLTWTGARYEQYF. The CDR3 coding sequence is TGTGCCAGCAGTTTCCTCACCTGGACAGGGGCGCGGTACGAGCAGTACTTC. The whole variable domain, remainder taken from reference TRBV28 and TRBJ2-7, is DVKVTQSSRYLVKRTGEKVFLECVQDMDHENMFWYRQDPGLGLRLIYFSYDVKMKEKGDIPEGYSVSREKKERFSLILESASTNQTSMYLCASSFLTWTGARYEQYFGPGTRLTVT.

This clone was detected only once. The rearrangement uses TRBV3-1 (or the pseudogene TRBV3-2) and TRBJ2-7; weak D call: TRBD1 (6 bases). The CDR3 runs to 16 residues. CDR1 and CDR2 from the germline V gene are LGHDT and YNNKEL (reference sequence). V was pared by 0 bases and J by 3 bases, with 15 bases between. The CDR3 nucleotides are TGTGCCAGCAGCCAAGACAGGGGACGAGCAGGCTACGAGCAGTACTTC. Translation: CASSQDRGRAGYEQYF.

The chain employs TRBV18 and TRBJ2-5; 7 nucleotides agree with TRBD1. The CDR3 has 14 amino acids. Germline trimming cut 3 bases from V and 1 base from J; bases unmatched to any gene: 2. CDR1 and CDR2 (germline): KGHSH, LQKENI. The CDR3 loop reads CASSPRDSQETQYF. CDR3 nucleotide sequence: TGTGCCAGCTCACCCCGGGACAGCCAAGAGACCCAGTACTTC.

The chain combines TRBV5-1 with TRBJ2-1, with 12 bases fitting TRBD2. The CDR3 contains 16 residues. Germline V gene lookup returns CDR1 SGHRS and CDR2 YFSETQ. Trimming cost V 0 bases and J 6 bases; bases outside gene matches: 4. The CDR3 spells CASSLARLAGVNEQFF. In DNA form, the CDR3 reads TGCGCCAGCAGCTTGGCGCGACTAGCGGGAGTCAATGAGCAGTTCTTC.

V and J are TRBV12-5 and TRBJ2-3; 11 nucleotides line up with TRBD2. The CDR3 covers 14 residues. V trimming: 5 bases; J trimming: 5 bases; junction bases outside the gene matches: 3. Looked up from germline, CDR1 is LGHNT and CDR2 is FRNRAP. The CDR3 here is CASGPGLAGDTQYF. The CDR3 region has the DNA TGTGCTAGTGGTCCCGGACTAGCGGGAGATACGCAGTATTTT.